A selection of T cell receptor beta chains follows, all from one sample in a study of blood T cell repertoires in COVID-19. The assay was immunoSEQ multiplex PCR, and TCRdb's table has in-frame clones only and misses some. The sample holds about 140,000 clones, over 75% seen once. What was sequenced was peripheral blood. The source of these receptors is a woman aged 50 to 60 with acute or convalescent COVID-19. CDR3s leave out the opening cysteine and the closing phenylalanine or tryptophan.

>13|TRBV5-6
ASSPRLAKYNEQF
>13|TRBV5-1
ASSVSGIDTDTQY
>13|TRBV6-5
ASSYSGSFAGEQF
>11|TRBV10-3
AIRRDDSDGYT
>12|TRBV14
ASSPRDRDREQY
>13|TRBV19
ASSLRQGVGTEAF
>12|TRBV5-8
ASSWPGGLEKLF
>13|TRBV20-1
SASPRGGTQETQY
>12|TRBV7-9
ASSSKSSGNTIY
>13|TRBV9
ASSTGTGVRSPLH
>13|TRBV27
ASRPIYDRTQPQH
>12|TRBV10-3
AISDGQGNTEAF
>15|TRBV4-2
ASSQEGTGKRGQPQH
>12|TRBV9
ASSEDTYYNEQF
>15|TRBV30
AWSIQWGQGGNQPQH
>15|TRBV11-3
ASSCTGTGGKDQPQH
>13|TRBV10-1
ASSADRGSNQPQH
>10|TRBV6-2/TRBV6-3
ASSPTGYGYT
>15|TRBV6-2/TRBV6-3
ASSKGGPDTFQETQY
>15|TRBV5-8
ASSQFGGRGDAGELF
>13|TRBV4-2
ASSQEGQLNQPQH
>10|TRBV29-1
SVGALLETQY
>12|TRBV28
ASSRSGDPYEQY
>12|TRBV2
ASSVGPAQETQY
>12|TRBV5-1
ASSLGMGHSPLH
>11|TRBV6-5
ASSYREGREQY
>13|TRBV2
ASRADRGPNEKLF
>14|TRBV5-4
ASRKNGVSSTDTQY
>13|TRBV11-2
ASSQTSGSTYEQY
>13|TRBV2
ASRTHPNLNTEAF
>11|TRBV13
ASTGEGSEKLF
>11|TRBV5-1
ASSLGQQGGYT
>13|TRBV6-6
ATTPSGSRADTQY
>13|TRBV5-1
ASRNLEAVVYEQY
>12|TRBV7-9
ASSLSGQLDGYT
>14|TRBV24-1
ATSDLGGGLNNEQF
>16|TRBV15
ATSPHGPERVVDNEQF